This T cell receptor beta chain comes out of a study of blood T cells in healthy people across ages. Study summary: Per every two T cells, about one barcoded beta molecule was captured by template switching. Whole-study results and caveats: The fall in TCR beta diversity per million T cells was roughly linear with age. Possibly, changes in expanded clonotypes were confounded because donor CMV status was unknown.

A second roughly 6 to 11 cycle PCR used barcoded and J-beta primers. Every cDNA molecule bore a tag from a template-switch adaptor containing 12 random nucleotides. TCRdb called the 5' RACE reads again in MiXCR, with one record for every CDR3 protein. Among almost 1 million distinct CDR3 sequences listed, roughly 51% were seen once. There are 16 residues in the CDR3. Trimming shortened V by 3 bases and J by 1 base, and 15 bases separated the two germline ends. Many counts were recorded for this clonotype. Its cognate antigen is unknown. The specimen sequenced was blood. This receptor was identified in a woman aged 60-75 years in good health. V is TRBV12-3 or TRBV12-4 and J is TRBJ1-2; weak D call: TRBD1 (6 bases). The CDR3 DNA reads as TGTGCCAGCAGTTTTTCTACCGGACAGATTAACTATGGCTACACCTTC. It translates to CASSFSTGQINYGYTF.